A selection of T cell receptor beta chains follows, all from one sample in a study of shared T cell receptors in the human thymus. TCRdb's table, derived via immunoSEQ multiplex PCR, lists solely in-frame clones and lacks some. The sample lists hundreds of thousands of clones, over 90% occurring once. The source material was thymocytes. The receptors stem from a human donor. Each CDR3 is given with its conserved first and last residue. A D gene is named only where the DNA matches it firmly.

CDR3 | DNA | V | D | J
CASRPPPGRDPTYEQYF | TGTGCCAGCAGGCCCCCTCCCGGGCGGGACCCTACCTACGAGCAGTACTTC | TRBV27 | - | TRBJ2-7
CASSAGITDTEAFF | TGCGCCAGCAGTGCAGGGATTACGGACACTGAAGCTTTCTTT | TRBV10-1 | - | TRBJ1-1
CASSQGGSYNEQFF | TGTGCCAGCTCACAGGGGGGATCCTACAATGAGCAGTTCTTC | TRBV18 | - | TRBJ2-1
CASSQDGRVWNQPQHF | TGCGCCAGCAGCCAAGATGGCAGGGTTTGGAATCAGCCCCAGCATTTT | TRBV4-1 | - | TRBJ1-5
CAISHGGTGGSEQYF | TGTGCCATCAGTCACGGCGGGACAGGGGGGAGCGAGCAGTACTTC | TRBV10-3 | TRBD1 | TRBJ2-7
CASSDGSQGGGFYEQYF | TGTGCCAGCAGCGACGGGTCCCAGGGAGGAGGGTTCTACGAGCAGTACTTC | TRBV14 | - | TRBJ2-7
CASSLWEGQETQYF | TGTGCCAGCAGCTTATGGGAGGGGCAAGAGACCCAGTACTTC | TRBV7-9 | TRBD2 | TRBJ2-5
CASSRQGTGNTIYF | TGTGCCAGCAGTCGACAGGGAACTGGAAACACCATATATTTT | TRBV6-5 | TRBD1 | TRBJ1-3
CSVGGSGRADTQYF | TGCAGCGTTGGAGGTAGCGGGAGGGCAGATACGCAGTATTTT | TRBV29-1 | TRBD2 | TRBJ2-3
CASSVYGRAGAYNEQFF | TGCGCCAGCAGCGTCTATGGAAGAGCGGGAGCCTACAATGAGCAGTTCTTC | TRBV4-3 | TRBD2 | TRBJ2-1